A single sample gave rise to the 4 T cell receptor beta chains below, sequenced in a study of blood T cell repertoires in COVID-19. TCRdb keeps only in-frame clones here, not all; method: immunoSEQ multiplex PCR. The repertoire has some 42,000 clones, 80% to 90% of them found once; the top ten carry approximately 13%. The sample taken for sequencing was peripheral blood. The receptors originated from a woman aged 70 to 79 in a cohort sampled during active COVID-19.

CDR3 loop: CASSQTSSTSGVRYTQYF. The CDR3 DNA is TGTGCCAGCAGTCAAACCTCCTCCACTAGCGGCGTTCGGTATACGCAGTATTTT. The rearrangement uses TRBV14 and TRBJ2-3, with 8 nucleotides matching TRBD2. This CDR3 region has 18 residues. The germline V gene encodes CDR1 SGHDN and CDR2 FVKESK. J was trimmed by 7 bases and V by 6 bases; bases with no gene match: 21. Drawing the rest from reference TRBV14 and TRBJ2-3, the complete variable domain is EAGVTQFPSHSVIEKGQTVTLRCDPISGHDNLYWYRRVMGKEIKFLLHFVKESKQDESGMPNNRFLAERTGGTYSTLKVQPAELEDSGVYFCASSQTSSTSGVRYTQYFGPGTRLTVL.

J is TRBJ2-1 and V is TRBV10-2; 10 bases are a match to TRBD2. The CDR3 length is 15 residues. Trimming took 5 bases from V and 4 from J; bases not matched to a gene: 5. CDR1 is WSHSY and CDR2 is SAAADI in the germline V gene. The CDR3 region has the DNA TGCGCCAGCAGTCGACTAGCGGGTACGTACAATGAGCAGTTCTTC. Translating it yields CASSRLAGTYNEQFF.

The chain has TRBV19 and TRBJ1-1; tentatively, D is TRBD1 (6 bases). Trimming pared 4 bases from V and 1 base from J, leaving 16 bases between. Looked up from germline, CDR1 is LNHDA and CDR2 is SQIVND (reference sequence). This CDR3 spans 16 amino acids. The CDR3 reads CASSTPSPGQNTEAFF. CDR3 coding DNA: TGTGCCAGTAGTACACCCTCCCCGGGACAGAACACTGAAGCTTTCTTT.

V gene TRBV10-2 combines with J gene TRBJ2-3; perhaps TRBD1 as D (6 bases). In germline, CDR1 is WSHSY, CDR2 SAAADI. The CDR3 runs 16 residues. V lost 4 bases and J lost 4, with 18 bases in between. The CDR3 sequence: CASSGARQHRADTQYF. In nucleotides, the CDR3 is TGCGCCAGCAGTGGTGCCAGACAGCACAGGGCAGATACGCAGTATTTT.